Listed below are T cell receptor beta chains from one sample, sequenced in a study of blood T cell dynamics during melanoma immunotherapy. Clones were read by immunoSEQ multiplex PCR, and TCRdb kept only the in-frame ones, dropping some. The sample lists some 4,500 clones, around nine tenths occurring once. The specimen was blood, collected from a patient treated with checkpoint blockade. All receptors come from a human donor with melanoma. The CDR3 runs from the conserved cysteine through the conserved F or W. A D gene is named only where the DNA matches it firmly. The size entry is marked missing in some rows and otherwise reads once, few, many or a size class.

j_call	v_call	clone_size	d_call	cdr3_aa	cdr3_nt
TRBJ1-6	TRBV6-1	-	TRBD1	CASRPNGQGNSPLHF	TGTGCCAGCAGGCCAAACGGACAGGGGAATTCACCCCTCCACTTT
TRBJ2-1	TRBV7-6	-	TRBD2	CASSDDPTSGTYNEQFF	TGTGCCAGCAGCGATGACCCGACTAGCGGGACCTACAATGAGCAGTTCTTC
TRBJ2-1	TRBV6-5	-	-	CASSYTLGSGEQFF	TGTGCCAGCAGTTACACCCTGGGTAGCGGAGAGCAGTTCTTC
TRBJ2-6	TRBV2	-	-	CASSTGANVLTF	TGTGCCAGTAGTACTGGGGCCAACGTCCTGACTTTC
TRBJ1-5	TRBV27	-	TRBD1	CASSARQGSDQPQHF	TGTGCCAGCAGTGCCCGACAGGGTAGTGATCAGCCCCAGCATTTT
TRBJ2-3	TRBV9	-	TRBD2	CASSLRLADTQYF	TGTGCCAGCAGCCTCAGACTAGCGGATACGCAGTATTTT
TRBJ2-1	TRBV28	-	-	CASSSTDEQFF	TGTGCCAGCAGTTCGACTGATGAGCAGTTCTTC
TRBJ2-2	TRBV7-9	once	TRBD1	CASSGDRVWGTGELFF	TGTGCCAGCAGCGGCGACAGGGTCTGGGGCACCGGGGAGCTGTTTTTT
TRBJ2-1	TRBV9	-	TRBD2	CASSGGTSGGNEQFF	TGTGCCAGCAGCGGCGGGACTAGCGGGGGGAATGAGCAGTTCTTC
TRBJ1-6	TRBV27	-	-	CASSPPNSPLHF	TGTGCCAGCAGTCCACCGAATTCACCCCTCCACTTT
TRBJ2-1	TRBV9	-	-	CASSPLQGASYNEQFF	TGTGCCAGCAGCCCCTTACAGGGAGCGTCCTACAATGAGCAGTTCTTC
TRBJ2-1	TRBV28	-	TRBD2	CASSPPGLAGAYNEQFF	TGTGCCAGCAGTCCTCCGGGACTAGCGGGAGCCTACAATGAGCAGTTCTTC
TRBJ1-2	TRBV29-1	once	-	CSAGDANQGYGYTF	TGCAGCGCCGGGGACGCGAACCAAGGCTATGGCTACACCTTC
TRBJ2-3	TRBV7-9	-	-	CASSHYTRPSTDTQYF	TGTGCCAGCAGCCACTACACCCGACCTAGCACAGATACGCAGTATTTT
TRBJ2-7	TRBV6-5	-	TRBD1	CASSLTGGIYEQYF	TGTGCCAGCAGTTTGACAGGGGGCATCTACGAGCAGTACTTC
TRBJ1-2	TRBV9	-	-	CASSVLPGSRGYTF	TGTGCCAGCAGCGTTCTTCCCGGGTCCCGTGGCTACACCTTC
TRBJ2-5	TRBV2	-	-	CASKQTVRETQYF	TGTGCCAGCAAGCAGACGGTGCGGGAGACCCAGTACTTC
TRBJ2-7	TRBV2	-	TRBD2	CASRDGGSLSYEQYF	TGTGCCAGCAGAGACGGGGGGTCCCTTTCCTACGAGCAGTACTTC
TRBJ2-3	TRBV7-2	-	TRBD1	CASSWRTGGTDTQYF	TGTGCCAGCAGCTGGAGGACAGGGGGCACAGATACGCAGTATTTT
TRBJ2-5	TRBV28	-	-	CASSLQGIDETQYF	TGTGCCAGCAGTTTACAGGGAATTGACGAGACCCAGTACTTC
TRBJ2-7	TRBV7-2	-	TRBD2	CASSLDSGRAAEQYF	TGTGCCAGCAGCCTAGATAGCGGGAGGGCCGCCGAGCAGTACTTC
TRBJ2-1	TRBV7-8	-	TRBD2	CASSLSLLAGIYNEQFF	TGTGCCAGCAGCTTATCCCTCCTAGCGGGGATATACAATGAGCAGTTCTTC
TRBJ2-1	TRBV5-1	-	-	CASSLVRGREQFF	TGCGCCAGCAGCTTGGTGCGGGGGCGCGAGCAGTTCTTC
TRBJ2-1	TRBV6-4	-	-	CASRRTPSYNEQFF	TGTGCCAGCAGGCGGACTCCCTCCTACAATGAGCAGTTCTTC
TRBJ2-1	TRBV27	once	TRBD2	CASSLAGRAGGPYNEQFF	TGTGCCAGCAGTTTAGCGGGAAGGGCGGGAGGCCCTTACAATGAGCAGTTCTTC
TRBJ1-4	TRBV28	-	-	CASSLIAKLGNEKLFF	TGTGCCAGCAGTTTAATAGCGAAGTTGGGTAATGAAAAACTGTTTTTT
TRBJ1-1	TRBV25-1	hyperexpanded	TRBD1	CASSLGGETEAFF	TGTGCCAGCAGCCTAGGGGGCGAGACTGAAGCTTTCTTT
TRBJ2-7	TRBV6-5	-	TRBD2	CASRRKRELGYEQYF	TGTGCCAGCAGAAGAAAGCGGGAGCTTGGTTACGAGCAGTACTTC
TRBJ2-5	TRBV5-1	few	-	CASSLSFVRGETQYF	TGCGCCAGCAGCTTGTCTTTTGTGAGGGGGGAGACCCAGTACTTC
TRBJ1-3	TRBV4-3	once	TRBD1	CASSQKIPGQGVNTIYF	TGCGCCAGCAGCCAAAAAATACCGGGACAGGGGGTAAACACCATATATTTT
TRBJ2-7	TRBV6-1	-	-	CASSEWAVSYEQYF	TGTGCCAGCAGTGAATGGGCAGTTTCGTACGAGCAGTACTTC
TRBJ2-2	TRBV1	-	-	CTSSRLAGLNSGELFF	TGCACCAGCAGCCGACTAGCGGGATTGAATTCCGGGGAGCTGTTTTTT
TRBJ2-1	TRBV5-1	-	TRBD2	CASLVASGRDNEQFF	TGCGCCAGTCTGGTGGCTAGCGGGAGAGACAATGAGCAGTTCTTC
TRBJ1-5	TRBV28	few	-	CASRYSGNQPQHF	TGTGCCAGCAGATACAGCGGCAATCAGCCCCAGCATTTT
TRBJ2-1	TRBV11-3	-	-	CASRLGNEQFF	TGTGCCAGCAGATTAGGCAATGAGCAGTTCTTC
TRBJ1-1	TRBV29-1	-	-	CSVRAGYTEAFF	TGCAGCGTGAGGGCGGGTTACACTGAAGCTTTCTTT
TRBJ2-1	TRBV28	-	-	CASSAVLDEQFF	TGTGCCAGCAGTGCCGTTCTGGATGAGCAGTTCTTC
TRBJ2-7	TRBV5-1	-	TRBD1	CASSLRSGQGESYEQYF	TGCGCCAGCAGCTTGCGGTCCGGGCAGGGGGAGTCCTACGAGCAGTACTTC
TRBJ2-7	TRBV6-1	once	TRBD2	CASCGSDSYEQYF	TGTGCCAGCTGCGGGAGCGACTCCTACGAGCAGTACTTC
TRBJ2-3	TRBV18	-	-	CASSQSGSTDTQYF	TGTGCCAGCTCACAAAGCGGGAGCACAGATACGCAGTATTTT
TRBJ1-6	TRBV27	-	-	CASNVQGPNSPLHF	TGTGCCAGCAATGTACAGGGTCCTAATTCACCCCTCCACTTT
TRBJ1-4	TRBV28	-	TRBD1	CASSYNLRDRGSFANEKLFF	TGTGCCAGCAGTTACAACCTCCGGGACAGGGGATCATTCGCTAATGAAAAACTGTTTTTT
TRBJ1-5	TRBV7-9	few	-	CASSSSMGSSNQPQHF	TGTGCCAGCAGCTCATCAATGGGTAGTAGCAATCAGCCCCAGCATTTT
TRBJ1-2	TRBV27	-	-	CASSLSRGGLNGYTF	TGTGCCAGCAGTTTATCGAGGGGGGGGCTCAATGGCTACACCTTC
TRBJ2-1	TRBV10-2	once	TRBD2	CASSETSGDSYNEQFF	TGCGCCAGCAGTGAAACTAGCGGGGACTCCTACAATGAGCAGTTCTTC
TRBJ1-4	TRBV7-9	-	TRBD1	CASSFGQGDDEKLFF	TGTGCCAGCAGCTTCGGACAGGGTGACGATGAAAAACTGTTTTTT
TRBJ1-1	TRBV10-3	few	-	CAIRDNTEAFF	TGTGCCATCAGAGACAACACTGAAGCTTTCTTT
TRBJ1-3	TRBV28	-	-	CASRKTSSGNTIYF	TGTGCCAGCAGAAAGACCTCCTCCGGAAACACCATATATTTT
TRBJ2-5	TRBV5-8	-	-	CASSPSRLETQYF	TGTGCCAGCAGCCCCTCCCGACTTGAGACCCAGTACTTC
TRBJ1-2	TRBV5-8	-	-	CASSLAATGHYGYTF	TGTGCCAGCAGCTTGGCCGCGACAGGTCACTATGGCTACACCTTC
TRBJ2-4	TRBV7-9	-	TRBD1	CASSLDLGQQTNIQYF	TGTGCCAGCAGCTTAGACCTGGGACAGCAGACAAACATTCAGTACTTC
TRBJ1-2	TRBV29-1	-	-	CSVEQREGKDYGYTF	TGCAGCGTTGAGCAAAGAGAGGGGAAAGACTATGGCTACACCTTC